This T cell receptor beta chain was identified in a study of cytomegalovirus exposure and HLA in healthy donors. Study-level results: The authors enumerated around 150 TCR beta chains as linked to cytomegalovirus.

In regard to this clone: As yet, its antigen is unknown.

Here immunoSEQ multiplex PCR was the method, and the copy in TCRdb shows in-frame clones only, minus some. There are over 100,000 clones in the sample; nearly 90% occur only once, and 0.95% to 1.5% lies in the top ten. Trimming removed 4 bases at V and 1 base at J, with 11 bases between. The CDR3 covers 14 residues. Germline V gene data show CDR1 as SEHNR and CDR2 as FQNEAQ (reference sequence). The chain is built from TRBV7-9 and TRBJ2-7; the D gene is possibly TRBD1 (5 bases). This clonotype was sampled from a woman under 30 in good health and CMV-seronegative. Sequencing input: PBMCs. The CDR3 coding sequence is TGTGCCAGCAGCTCCCGACAGATTTCCTACGAGCAGTACTTC. It translates to CASSSRQISYEQYF.